In its sample, the clone carrying this T cell receptor (beta chain) was seen a few times. Its target is not known. The CDR3 extends over 14 amino acids. From germline, CDR1 is SQVTM and CDR2 ANQGSEA. The ends were cut back, 6 bases at V and 1 base at J, with 15 bases in the middle. TCRdb redid the calling of the RACE reads with MiXCR, one entry per CDR3 protein. The table lists fewer than 350,000 distinct CDR3 sequences, 7.7% of them singletons, with more than 0.95% in the top ten. Described time point: pre-sensitization, week 0. Stated treatment: therapeutic diphenylcyclopropenone sensitization with weekly scalp DPC. Total RNA extraction was carried out from unfractionated whole blood. This entry is derived from a study of human T cells and chemical hapten exposure. Overall study: Patients, predominantly female, presented with alopecia areata, totalis or universalis.

Whole-study results and caveats: Compared with pre-sensitization or healthy control sets, expanded TCRs clustered more. TCRs at high frequency, those above 1 in 1000, did not change with DPC sensitization.

This sequence joins TRBV29-1 and TRBJ2-5; D is possibly TRBD2 (5 bases). Sequencing was performed on whole blood, taken in connection with sensitization to the hapten diphenylcyclopropenone (DPC). This sequence originates from a man in his late teens or twenties with alopecia areata. Some clones in this sample may be carry-over from other donors' samples. The CDR3 bases are TGCAGCGTCTTTAAGGAGGAAACCCAAGAGACCCAGTACTTC. This sequence encodes CSVFKEETQETQYF.